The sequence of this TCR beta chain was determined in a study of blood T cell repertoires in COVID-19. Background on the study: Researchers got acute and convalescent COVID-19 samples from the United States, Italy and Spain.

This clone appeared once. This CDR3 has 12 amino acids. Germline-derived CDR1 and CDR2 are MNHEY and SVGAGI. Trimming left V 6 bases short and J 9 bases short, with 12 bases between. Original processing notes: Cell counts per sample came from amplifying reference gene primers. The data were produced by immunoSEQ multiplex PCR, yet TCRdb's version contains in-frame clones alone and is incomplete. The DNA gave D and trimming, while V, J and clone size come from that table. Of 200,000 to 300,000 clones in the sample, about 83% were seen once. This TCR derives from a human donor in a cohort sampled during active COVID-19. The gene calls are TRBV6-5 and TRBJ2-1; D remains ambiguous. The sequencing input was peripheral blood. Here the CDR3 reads CASSSGIGEQFF. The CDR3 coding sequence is TGTGCCAGCAGCTCAGGAATCGGTGAGCAGTTCTTC.